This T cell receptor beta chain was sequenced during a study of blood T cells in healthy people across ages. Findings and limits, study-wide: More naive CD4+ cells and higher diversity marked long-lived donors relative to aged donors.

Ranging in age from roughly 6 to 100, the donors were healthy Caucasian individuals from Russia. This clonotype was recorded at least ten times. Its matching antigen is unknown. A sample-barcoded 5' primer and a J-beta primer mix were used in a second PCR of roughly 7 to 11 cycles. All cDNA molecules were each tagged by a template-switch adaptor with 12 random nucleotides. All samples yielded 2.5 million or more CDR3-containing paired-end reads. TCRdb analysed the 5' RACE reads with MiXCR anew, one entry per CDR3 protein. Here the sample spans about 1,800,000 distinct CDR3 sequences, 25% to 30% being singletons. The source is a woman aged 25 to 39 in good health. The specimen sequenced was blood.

CDR3 sequence (DNA): TGTGCCAGCAGCGTAGGATCGGGGGCTAGCGGGGCCCCCCCAACCTACGAGCAGTACTTC. Its translation is CASSVGSGASGAPPTYEQYF. The chain uses TRBV9 and TRBJ2-7; 9 bases agree with TRBD2. Unmatched junction bases numbered 18, after V lost 0 bases and J lost 2 bases. The CDR3 is made up of 20 amino acids. From germline, CDR1 is SGDLS and CDR2 YYNGEE.